The clone carrying this TCR beta chain came up once. Time point reported: blood at routine non-recurrence follow-up after resection. Unsorted samples of tumor, nontumor lung or frozen PBMC had their whole RNA sequenced. A unique molecular identifier was carried by every single TCR cDNA molecule. In TCRdb, the 5' RACE reads were re-called with MiXCR into one record per CDR3 protein. The top ten clones hold 16% of a sample with roughly 120,000 distinct CDR3 sequences, 12% of them seen once. This entry comes from a study of spatial heterogeneity in lung cancer. Sequenced material: PBMCs, taken at follow-up. The TCR originated in a male donor with early-stage non-small cell lung cancer.

The CDR3 loop is CASSYSGGTGVNSPLHF. The CDR3 DNA sequence: TGTGCCAGCAGTTACTCCGGCGGGACAGGGGTAAATTCACCCCTCCACTTT. The chain carries TRBV6-5 and TRBJ1-6, with TRBD1 identical over 10 bases. Trimming removed 0 bases from V and 7 bases from J; junction bases left unmatched: 6. The CDR3 covers 17 residues. From germline, CDR1 is MNHEY and CDR2 SVGAGI.